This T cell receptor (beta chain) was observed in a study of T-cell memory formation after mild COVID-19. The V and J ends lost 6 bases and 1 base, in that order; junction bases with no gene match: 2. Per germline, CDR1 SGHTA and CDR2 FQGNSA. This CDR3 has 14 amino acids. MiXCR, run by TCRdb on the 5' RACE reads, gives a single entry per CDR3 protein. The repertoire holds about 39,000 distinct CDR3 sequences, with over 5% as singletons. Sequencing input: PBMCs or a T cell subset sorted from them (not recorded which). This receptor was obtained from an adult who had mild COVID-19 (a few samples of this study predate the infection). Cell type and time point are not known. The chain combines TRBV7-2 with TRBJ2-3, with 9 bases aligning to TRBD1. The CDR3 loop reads CASRRDRGTDTQYF. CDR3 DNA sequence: TGTGCCAGCAGGCGGGACAGGGGCACAGATACGCAGTATTTT.